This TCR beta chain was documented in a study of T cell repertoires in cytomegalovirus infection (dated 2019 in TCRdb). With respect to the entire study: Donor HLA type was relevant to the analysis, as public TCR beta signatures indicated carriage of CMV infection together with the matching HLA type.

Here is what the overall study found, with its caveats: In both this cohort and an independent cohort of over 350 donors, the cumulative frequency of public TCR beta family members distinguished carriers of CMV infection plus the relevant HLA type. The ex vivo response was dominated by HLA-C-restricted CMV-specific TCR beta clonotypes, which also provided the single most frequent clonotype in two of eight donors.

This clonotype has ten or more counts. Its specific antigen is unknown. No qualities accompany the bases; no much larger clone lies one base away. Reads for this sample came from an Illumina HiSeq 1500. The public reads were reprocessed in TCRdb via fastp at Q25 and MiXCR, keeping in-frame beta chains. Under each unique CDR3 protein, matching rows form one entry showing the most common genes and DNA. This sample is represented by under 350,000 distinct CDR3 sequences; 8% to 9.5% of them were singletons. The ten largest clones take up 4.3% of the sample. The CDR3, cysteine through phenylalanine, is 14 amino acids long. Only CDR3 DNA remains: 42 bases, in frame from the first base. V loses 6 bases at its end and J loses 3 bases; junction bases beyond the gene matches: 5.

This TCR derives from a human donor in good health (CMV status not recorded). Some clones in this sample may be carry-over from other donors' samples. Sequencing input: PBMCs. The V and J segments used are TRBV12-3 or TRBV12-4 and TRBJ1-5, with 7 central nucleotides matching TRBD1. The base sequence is TGTGCCAGCAGACCCACAGGGGTCAATCAGCCCCAGCATTTT. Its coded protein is CASRPTGVNQPQHF.